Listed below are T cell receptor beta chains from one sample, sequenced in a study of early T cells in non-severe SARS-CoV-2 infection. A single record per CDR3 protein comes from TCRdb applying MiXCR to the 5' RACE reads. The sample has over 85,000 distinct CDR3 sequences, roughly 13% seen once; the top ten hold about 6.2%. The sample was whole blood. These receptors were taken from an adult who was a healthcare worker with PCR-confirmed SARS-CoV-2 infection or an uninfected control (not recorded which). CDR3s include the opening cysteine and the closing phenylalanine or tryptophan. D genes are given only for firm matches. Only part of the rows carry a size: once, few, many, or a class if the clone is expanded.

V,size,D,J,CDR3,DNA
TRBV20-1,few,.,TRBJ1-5,CSVLDSSNQPQHF,TGCAGTGTCTTGGACAGTAGCAATCAGCCCCAGCATTTT
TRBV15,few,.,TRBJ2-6,CATLGDGANVLTF,TGTGCCACTCTCGGGGATGGGGCCAACGTCCTGACTTTC
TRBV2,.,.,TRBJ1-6,CASSEAGRTYSPLHF,TGTGCCAGCAGTGAAGCGGGTAGGACCTATTCACCCCTCCACTTT
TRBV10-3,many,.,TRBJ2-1,CAISERGPFSEQFF,TGTGCCATCAGTGAGCGGGGACCATTTTCTGAGCAGTTCTTC
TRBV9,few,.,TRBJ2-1,CASSRSTVYNEQFF,TGTGCCAGCAGCCGGAGCACGGTATACAATGAGCAGTTCTTC
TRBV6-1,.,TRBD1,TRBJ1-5,CASREGARGNQPQHF,TGTGCCAGCAGGGAGGGGGCGCGTGGCAATCAGCCCCAGCATTTT
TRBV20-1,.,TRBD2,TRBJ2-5,CSAPSGREETQYF,TGCAGTGCCCCTAGCGGGAGGGAAGAGACCCAGTACTTC
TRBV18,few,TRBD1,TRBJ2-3,CASSPQGTGATDTQYF,TGTGCCAGCTCACCACAAGGGACAGGGGCAACAGATACGCAGTATTTT
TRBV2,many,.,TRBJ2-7,CASAKSYEQYF,TGTGCCAGCGCGAAATCCTACGAGCAGTACTTC
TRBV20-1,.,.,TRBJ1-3,CSARVNSGNTIYF,TGCAGTGCTAGAGTAAACTCTGGAAACACCATATATTTT
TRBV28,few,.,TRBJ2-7,CASSLGLGVAGPTYEQYF,TGTGCCAGCAGTTTGGGGTTAGGAGTCGCGGGACCGACCTACGAGCAGTACTTC
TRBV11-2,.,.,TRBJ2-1,CASSLDGGPVNEQFF,TGTGCCAGCAGCTTAGATGGTGGTCCTGTCAATGAGCAGTTCTTC
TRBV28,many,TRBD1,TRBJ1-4,CASSLLQGAYEKLFF,TGTGCCAGCAGTTTATTACAGGGGGCGTACGAAAAACTGTTTTTT
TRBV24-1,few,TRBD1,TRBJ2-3,CATSEWDSTTDTQYF,TGTGCCACCAGTGAGTGGGACAGCACGACAGATACGCAGTATTTT
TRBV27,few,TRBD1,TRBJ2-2,CASSSGQLTGELFF,TGTGCCAGCAGTTCGGGACAGCTTACCGGGGAGCTGTTTTTT
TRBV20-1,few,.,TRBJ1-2,CSATDRPNYGYTF,TGCAGTGCTACCGATAGGCCAAACTATGGCTACACCTTC
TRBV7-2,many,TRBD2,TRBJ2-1,CASSYSGSTKNEQFF,TGTGCCAGCAGTTATAGCGGGAGTACGAAGAATGAGCAGTTCTTC
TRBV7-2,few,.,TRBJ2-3,CASSLDGNTDTQYF,TGTGCCAGCAGCTTAGACGGGAACACAGATACGCAGTATTTT
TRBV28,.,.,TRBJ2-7,CASTNGMSEQYF,TGTGCCAGCACTAACGGTATGTCCGAGCAGTACTTC
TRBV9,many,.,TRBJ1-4,CASSVAGEKLFF,TGTGCCAGCAGCGTAGCTGGCGAAAAACTGTTTTTT
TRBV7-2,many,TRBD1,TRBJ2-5,CASSVRAQGYQETQYF,TGTGCCAGCAGCGTCAGAGCACAGGGGTACCAAGAGACCCAGTACTTC
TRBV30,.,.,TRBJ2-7,CAWSDAGRFSYEQYF,TGTGCCTGGAGCGACGCGGGACGCTTCTCCTACGAGCAGTACTTC
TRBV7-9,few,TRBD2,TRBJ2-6,CARSSGSSGANVLTF,TGTGCCCGGAGCAGCGGGAGCTCTGGGGCCAACGTCCTGACTTTC